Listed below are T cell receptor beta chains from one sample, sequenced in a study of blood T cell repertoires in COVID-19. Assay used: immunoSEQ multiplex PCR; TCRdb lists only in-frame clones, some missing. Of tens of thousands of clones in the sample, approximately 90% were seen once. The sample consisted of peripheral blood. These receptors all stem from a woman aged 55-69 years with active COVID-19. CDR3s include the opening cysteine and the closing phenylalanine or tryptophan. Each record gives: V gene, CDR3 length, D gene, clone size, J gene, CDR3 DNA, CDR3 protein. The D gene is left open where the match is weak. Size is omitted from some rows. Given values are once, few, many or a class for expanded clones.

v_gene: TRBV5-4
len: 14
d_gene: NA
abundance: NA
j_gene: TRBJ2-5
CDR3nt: TGTGCCAGCAGCTCACAGGGTTGGCAAGAGACCCAGTACTTC
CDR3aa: CASSSQGWQETQYF

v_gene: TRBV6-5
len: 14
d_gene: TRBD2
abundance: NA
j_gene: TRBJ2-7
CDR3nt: TGTGCCAGCGGGAAAAGCGGGAGGAACTACGAGCAGTACTTC
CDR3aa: CASGKSGRNYEQYF

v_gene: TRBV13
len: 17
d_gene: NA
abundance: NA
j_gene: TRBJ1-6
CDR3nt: TGTGCCAGCAGCTCGGGACTTTCTAGCTCCTATAATTCACCCCTCCACTTT
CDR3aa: CASSSGLSSSYNSPLHF

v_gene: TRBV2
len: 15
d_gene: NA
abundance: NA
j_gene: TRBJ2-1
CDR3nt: TGTGCCAGCAGTGTTCGGGGTTCCTCCTACAATGAGCAGTTCTTC
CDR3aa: CASSVRGSSYNEQFF

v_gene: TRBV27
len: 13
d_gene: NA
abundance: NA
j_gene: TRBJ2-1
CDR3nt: TGTGCCAGCAGTTCCCCCGGGTTGAATGAGCAGTTCTTC
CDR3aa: CASSSPGLNEQFF

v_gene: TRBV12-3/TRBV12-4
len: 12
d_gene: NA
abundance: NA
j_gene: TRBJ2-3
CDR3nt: TGTGCCAGCAGTTTTGCAGCAGATACGCAGTATTTT
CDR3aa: CASSFAADTQYF

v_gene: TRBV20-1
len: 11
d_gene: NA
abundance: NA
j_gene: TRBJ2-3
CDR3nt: TGCAGTGCTATGCAGGGAGATACGCAGTATTTT
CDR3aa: CSAMQGDTQYF

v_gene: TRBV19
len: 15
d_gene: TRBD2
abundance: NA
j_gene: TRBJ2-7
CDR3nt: TGTGCCAGTAGTATCGGGACTAGGGGTTTCCACGAGCAGTACTTC
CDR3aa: CASSIGTRGFHEQYF

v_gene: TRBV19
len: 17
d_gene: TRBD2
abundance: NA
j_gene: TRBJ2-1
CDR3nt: TGTGCCACCGGGACTAGCGGGTCCTGGAGCTCCTACAATGAGCAGTTCTTC
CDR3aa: CATGTSGSWSSYNEQFF

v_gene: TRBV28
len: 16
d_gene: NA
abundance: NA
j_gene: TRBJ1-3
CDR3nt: TGTGCCAGCAGAATCCAGGGGCCGGGTTATGGAAACACCATATATTTT
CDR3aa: CASRIQGPGYGNTIYF

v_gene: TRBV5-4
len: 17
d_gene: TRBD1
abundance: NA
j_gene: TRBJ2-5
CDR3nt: TGTGCCAGCAGCATACCCGGACAGGCGAAGGTGAAAGAGACCCAGTACTTC
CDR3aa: CASSIPGQAKVKETQYF

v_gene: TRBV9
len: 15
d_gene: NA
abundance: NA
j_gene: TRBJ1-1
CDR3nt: TGTGCCAGCAGCTCCCTCCGGGGGGTGGAGGCTGAAGCTTTCTTT
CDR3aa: CASSSLRGVEAEAFF

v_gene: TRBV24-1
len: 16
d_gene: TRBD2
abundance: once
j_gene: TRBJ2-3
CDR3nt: TGTGCCACCAGTGATCCCGGGAGGGCCTCCACAGATACGCAGTATTTT
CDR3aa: CATSDPGRASTDTQYF

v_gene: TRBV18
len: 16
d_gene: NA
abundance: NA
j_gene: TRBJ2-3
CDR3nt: TGTGCCAGCTCACCACCGTGGAGGGGACGCACAGATACGCAGTATTTT
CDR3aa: CASSPPWRGRTDTQYF

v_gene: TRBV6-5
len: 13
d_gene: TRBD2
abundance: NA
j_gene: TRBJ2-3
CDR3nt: TGTGCTAGCGGGCTAGCGGGAGGCGGTACGCAGTATTTT
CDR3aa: CASGLAGGGTQYF

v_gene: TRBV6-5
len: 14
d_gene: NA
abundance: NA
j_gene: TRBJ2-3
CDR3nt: TGTGCCAACCGACAGGTCTGGAGCACAGATACGCAGTATTTT
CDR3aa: CANRQVWSTDTQYF

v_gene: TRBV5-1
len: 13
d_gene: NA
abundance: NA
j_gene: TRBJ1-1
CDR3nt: TGCGCCAGCAGCGATGGGGGGGCGACTGAAGCTTTCTTT
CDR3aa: CASSDGGATEAFF

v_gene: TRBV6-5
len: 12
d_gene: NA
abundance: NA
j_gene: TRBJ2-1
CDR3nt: TGTGCCAGCAGACACCGGGGCAATGAGCAGTTCTTC
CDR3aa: CASRHRGNEQFF

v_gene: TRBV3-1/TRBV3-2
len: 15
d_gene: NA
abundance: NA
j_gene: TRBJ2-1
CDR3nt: TGTGCCAGCAGCCCCCCCCCAGGGTTATTCAATGAGCAGTTCTTC
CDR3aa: CASSPPPGLFNEQFF

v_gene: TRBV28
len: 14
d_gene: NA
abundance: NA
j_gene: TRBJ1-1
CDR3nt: TGTGCCAGCAGGACCGGGACCTCGGGGGGGAAAGCTTTCTTT
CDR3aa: CASRTGTSGGKAFF

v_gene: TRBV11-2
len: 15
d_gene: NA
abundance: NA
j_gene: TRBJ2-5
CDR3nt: TGTGCCAGCAGCTTAGAGTACGTTCTAACGGAGACCCAGTACTTC
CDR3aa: CASSLEYVLTETQYF

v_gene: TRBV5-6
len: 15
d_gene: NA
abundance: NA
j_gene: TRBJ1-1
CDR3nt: TGTGCCAGCAGCTTGTTACGGGGCGGGGGCACTGAAGCTTTCTTT
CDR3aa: CASSLLRGGGTEAFF

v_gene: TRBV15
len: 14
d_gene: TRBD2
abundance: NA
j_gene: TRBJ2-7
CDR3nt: TGTGCCACCAGCATTAGCGGGAATCGGTACGAGCAGTACTTC
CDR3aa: CATSISGNRYEQYF

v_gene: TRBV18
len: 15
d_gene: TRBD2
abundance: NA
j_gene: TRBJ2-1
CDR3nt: TGTGCCAGCTCGTTAGCGGGAGTAAGGGGCAATGAGCAGTTCTTC
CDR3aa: CASSLAGVRGNEQFF

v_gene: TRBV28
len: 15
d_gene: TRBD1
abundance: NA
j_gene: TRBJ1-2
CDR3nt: TGTGCCAGCAGTCCGTACACAGGGGGGACAGCTGGCTACACCTTC
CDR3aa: CASSPYTGGTAGYTF

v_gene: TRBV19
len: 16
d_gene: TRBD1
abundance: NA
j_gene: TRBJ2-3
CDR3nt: TGTGCCAGTAGTAAAGAGGGGGCTTACAGCACAGATACGCAGTATTTT
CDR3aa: CASSKEGAYSTDTQYF

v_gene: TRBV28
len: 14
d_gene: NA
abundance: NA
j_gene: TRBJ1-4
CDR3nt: TGTGCCAGCAGTTTTTGGGCAGGGAATGAAAAACTGTTTTTT
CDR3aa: CASSFWAGNEKLFF

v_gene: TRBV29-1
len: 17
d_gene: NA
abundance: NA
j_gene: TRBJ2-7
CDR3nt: TGCAGCTCATCTAAGGGGAGGATAACTGGTGGAGGGAGGGAGCAGTACTTC
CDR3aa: CSSSKGRITGGGREQYF

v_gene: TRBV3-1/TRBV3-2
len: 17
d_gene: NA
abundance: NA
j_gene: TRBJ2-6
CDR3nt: TGTGCCAGCAGCCAAGCCGGTTTTTTCTCTGGGGCCAACGTCCTGACTTTC
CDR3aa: CASSQAGFFSGANVLTF

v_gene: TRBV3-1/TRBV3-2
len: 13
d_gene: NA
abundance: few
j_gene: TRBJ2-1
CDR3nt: TGTGCCAGCAGCCAGTTCGCGGGCTTAGAGCAGTTCTTC
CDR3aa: CASSQFAGLEQFF

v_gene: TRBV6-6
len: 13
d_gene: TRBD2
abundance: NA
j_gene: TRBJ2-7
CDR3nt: TGTGCCAGCAGTTACGGACTAGCACGTGAGCAGTACTTC
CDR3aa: CASSYGLAREQYF

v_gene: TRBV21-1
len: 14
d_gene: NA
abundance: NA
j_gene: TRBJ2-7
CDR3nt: TGTGCCAGCAATTGGACAGGGGAAGTGTGGGAGCAGTACTTC
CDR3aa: CASNWTGEVWEQYF

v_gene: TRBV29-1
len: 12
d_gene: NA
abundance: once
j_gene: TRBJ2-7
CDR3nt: TGCAGCGTTGCGTACTACTCCTACGAGCAGTACTTC
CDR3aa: CSVAYYSYEQYF

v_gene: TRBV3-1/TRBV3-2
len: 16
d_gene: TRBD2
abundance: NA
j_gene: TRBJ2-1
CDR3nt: TGTGCCAGCAGCCTTAAGCCAGCGGGAGGTTACAATGAGCAGTTCTTC
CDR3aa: CASSLKPAGGYNEQFF

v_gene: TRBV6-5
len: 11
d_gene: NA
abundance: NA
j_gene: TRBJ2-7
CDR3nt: TGTGCCAGCAGCAGAACCTACGAGCAGTACTTC
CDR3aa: CASSRTYEQYF

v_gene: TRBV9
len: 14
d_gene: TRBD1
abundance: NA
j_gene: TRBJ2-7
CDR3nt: TGTGCCAGCAGCGTAGACAGGGGGGACCGGGAGCAGTACTTC
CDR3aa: CASSVDRGDREQYF

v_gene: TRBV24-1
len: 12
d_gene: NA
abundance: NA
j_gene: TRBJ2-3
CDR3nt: TGTGCCACTGCGTTGCGGGCAGATACGCAGTATTTT
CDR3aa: CATALRADTQYF

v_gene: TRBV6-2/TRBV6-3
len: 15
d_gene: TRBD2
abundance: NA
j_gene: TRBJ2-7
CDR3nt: TGTGCCAGCAGTTACCTTAGCGGGAGTCTTTACGAGCAGTACTTC
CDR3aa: CASSYLSGSLYEQYF

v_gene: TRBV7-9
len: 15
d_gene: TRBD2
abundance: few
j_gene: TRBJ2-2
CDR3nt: TGTGCCAGCAGCTTGTCTAGCGGGACCACCGGGGAGCTGTTTTTT
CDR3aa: CASSLSSGTTGELFF

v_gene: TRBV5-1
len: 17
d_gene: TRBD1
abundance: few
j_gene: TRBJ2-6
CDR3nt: TGCGCCAGCAGCTTGGCCATCGGACAGGCTGGGGCCAACGTCCTGACTTTC
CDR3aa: CASSLAIGQAGANVLTF

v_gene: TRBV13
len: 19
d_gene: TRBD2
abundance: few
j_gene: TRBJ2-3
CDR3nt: TGTGCCAGCAGCCGTCAATCGGGACTAGCGGGACTCTCGACAGATACGCAGTATTTT
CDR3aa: CASSRQSGLAGLSTDTQYF

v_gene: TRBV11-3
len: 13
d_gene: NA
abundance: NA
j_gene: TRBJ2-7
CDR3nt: TGTGCCAGCAGCTGGACTGGGGACTACGAGCAGTACTTC
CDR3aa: CASSWTGDYEQYF

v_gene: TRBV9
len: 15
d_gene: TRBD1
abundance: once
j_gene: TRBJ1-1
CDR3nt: TGTGCCAGCAGCCCGAGGGGGACAGGGGGCACTGAAGCTTTCTTT
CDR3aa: CASSPRGTGGTEAFF

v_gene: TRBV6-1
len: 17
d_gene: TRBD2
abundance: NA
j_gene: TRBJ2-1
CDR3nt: TGTGCCAGCAGTGAAGCGCTTCAGGGACTAGCTGGAGGTGAGCAGTTCTTC
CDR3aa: CASSEALQGLAGGEQFF

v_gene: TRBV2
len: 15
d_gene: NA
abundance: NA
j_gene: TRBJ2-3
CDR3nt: TGTGCCAGCAGCGCCCTCGGTCTTAACACAGATACGCAGTATTTT
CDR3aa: CASSALGLNTDTQYF

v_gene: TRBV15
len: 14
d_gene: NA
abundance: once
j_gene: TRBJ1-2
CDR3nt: TGTGCCACCAGCACAGGTGCCAGGGGCTATGGCTACACCTTC
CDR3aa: CATSTGARGYGYTF

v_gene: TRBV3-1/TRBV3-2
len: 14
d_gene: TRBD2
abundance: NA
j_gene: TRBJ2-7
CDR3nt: TGTGCCAGCAGCCAAGGGGGGAGGGAGGGCGAGCAGTACTTC
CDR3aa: CASSQGGREGEQYF

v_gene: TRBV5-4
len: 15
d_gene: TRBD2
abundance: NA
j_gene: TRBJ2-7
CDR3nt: TGTGCCAGCAGCACTAGAGCGGGAGGGGCCTACGAGCAGTACTTC
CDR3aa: CASSTRAGGAYEQYF

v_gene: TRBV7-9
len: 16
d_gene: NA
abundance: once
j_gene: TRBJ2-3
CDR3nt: TGTGCCAGCAGCTCTATTATGACTAGGACGTCAGATACGCAGTATTTT
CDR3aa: CASSSIMTRTSDTQYF

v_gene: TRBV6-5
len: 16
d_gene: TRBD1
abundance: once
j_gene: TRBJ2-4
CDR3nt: TGTGCCAGCAGTTACCACACGACAGGGGGCAAAAACATTCAGTACTTC
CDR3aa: CASSYHTTGGKNIQYF

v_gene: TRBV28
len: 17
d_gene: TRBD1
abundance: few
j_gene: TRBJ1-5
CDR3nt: TGTGCCAGCAGTTTTAGCATCGGGACAGGGTTTGATCAGCCCCAGCATTTT
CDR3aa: CASSFSIGTGFDQPQHF

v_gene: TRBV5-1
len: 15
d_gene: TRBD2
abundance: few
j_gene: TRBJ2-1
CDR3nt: TGCGCCAGCAACTTCGATAGCGGGAGTCGCAATGAGCAGTTCTTC
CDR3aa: CASNFDSGSRNEQFF

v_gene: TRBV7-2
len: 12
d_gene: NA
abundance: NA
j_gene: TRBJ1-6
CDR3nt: TGTGCCAGCAGCGGGAGGGGAGGCCTCCTCCACTTT
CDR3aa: CASSGRGGLLHF

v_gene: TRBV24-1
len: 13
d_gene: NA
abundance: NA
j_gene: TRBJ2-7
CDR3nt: TGTGCCGCACAACAGGGCGACTCCTACGAGCAGTACTTC
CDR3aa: CAAQQGDSYEQYF

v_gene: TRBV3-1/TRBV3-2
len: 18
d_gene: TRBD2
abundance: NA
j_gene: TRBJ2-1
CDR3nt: TGTGCCAGCAGCCAAGATCGGGGGGGACTAGCGGGAGCCGGTGAGCAGTTCTTC
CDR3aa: CASSQDRGGLAGAGEQFF

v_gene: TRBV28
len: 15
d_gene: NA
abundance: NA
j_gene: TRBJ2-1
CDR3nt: TGTGCCAGCAGCCGATGGGAGGGGGGGTTCAATGAGCAGTTCTTC
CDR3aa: CASSRWEGGFNEQFF

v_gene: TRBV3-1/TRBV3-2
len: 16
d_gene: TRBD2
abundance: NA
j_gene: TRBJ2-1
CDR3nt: TGTGCCAGCAGCCCTCACGGACCGGGAGGGGATTATGAGCAGTTCTTC
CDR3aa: CASSPHGPGGDYEQFF

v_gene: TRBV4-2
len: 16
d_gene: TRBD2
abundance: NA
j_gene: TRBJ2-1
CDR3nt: TGTGCCAGCAGCCAAGGGACTAGCGGGACTCACAATGAGCAGTTCTTC
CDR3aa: CASSQGTSGTHNEQFF

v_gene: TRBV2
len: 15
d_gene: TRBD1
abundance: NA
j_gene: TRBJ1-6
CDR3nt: TGTGCCAGCAGCACATGGACAGGACTTAATTCACCCCTCCACTTT
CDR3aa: CASSTWTGLNSPLHF